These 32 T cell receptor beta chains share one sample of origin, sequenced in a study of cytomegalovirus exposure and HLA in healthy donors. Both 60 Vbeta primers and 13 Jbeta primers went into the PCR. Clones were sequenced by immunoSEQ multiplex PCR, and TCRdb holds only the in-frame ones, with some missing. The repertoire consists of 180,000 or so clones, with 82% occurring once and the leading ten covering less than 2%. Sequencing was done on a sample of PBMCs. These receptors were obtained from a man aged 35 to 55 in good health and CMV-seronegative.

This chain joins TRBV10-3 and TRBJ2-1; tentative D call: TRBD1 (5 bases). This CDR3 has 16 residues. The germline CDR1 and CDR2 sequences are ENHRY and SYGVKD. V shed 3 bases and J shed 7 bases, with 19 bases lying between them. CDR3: CAISDGSASKGNEQFF. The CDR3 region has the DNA TGTGCCATCAGTGATGGGTCGGCGTCTAAGGGGAATGAGCAGTTCTTC.

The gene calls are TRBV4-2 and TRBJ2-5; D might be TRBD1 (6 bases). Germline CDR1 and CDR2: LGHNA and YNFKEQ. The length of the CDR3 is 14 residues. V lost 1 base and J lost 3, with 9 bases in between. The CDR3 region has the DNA TGTGCCAGCAGCCAAGGGGGGCAGGAAGAGACCCAGTACTTC. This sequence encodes CASSQGGQEETQYF.

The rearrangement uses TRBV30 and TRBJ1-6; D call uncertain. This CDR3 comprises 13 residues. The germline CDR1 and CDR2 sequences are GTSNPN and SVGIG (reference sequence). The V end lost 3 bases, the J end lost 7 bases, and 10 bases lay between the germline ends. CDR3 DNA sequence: TGTGCCTGGAGATGGGTGCGGAATTCACCCCTCCACTTT. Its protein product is CAWRWVRNSPLHF. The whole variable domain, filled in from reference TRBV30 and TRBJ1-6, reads SQTIHQWPATLVQPVGSPLSLECTVEGTSNPNLYWYRQAAGRGLQLLFYSVGIGQISSEVPQNLSASRPQDRQFILSSKKLLLSDSGFYLCAWRWVRNSPLHFGNGTRLTVT.

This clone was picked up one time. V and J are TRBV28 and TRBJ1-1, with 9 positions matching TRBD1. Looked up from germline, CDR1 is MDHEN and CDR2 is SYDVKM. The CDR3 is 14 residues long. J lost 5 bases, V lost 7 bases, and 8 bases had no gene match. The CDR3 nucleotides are TGTGCCAGCACCCGACAGGGGGGTCGAACTGAAGCTTTCTTT. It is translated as CASTRQGGRTEAFF.

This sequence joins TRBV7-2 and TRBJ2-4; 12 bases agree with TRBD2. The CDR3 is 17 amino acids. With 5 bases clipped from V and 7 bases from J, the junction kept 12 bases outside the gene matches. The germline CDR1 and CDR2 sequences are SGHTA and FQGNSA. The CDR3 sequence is CASSPTSSGRAPNIQYF. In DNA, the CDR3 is TGTGCCAGCAGCCCCACGTCTAGCGGGAGGGCCCCCAACATTCAGTACTTC.

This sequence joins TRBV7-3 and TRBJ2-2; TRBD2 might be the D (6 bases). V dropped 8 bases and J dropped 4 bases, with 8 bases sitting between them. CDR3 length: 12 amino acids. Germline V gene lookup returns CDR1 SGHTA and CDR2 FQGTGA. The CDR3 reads CASREPTGELFF. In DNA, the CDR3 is TGTGCCAGCCGGGAGCCCACCGGGGAGCTGTTTTTT.

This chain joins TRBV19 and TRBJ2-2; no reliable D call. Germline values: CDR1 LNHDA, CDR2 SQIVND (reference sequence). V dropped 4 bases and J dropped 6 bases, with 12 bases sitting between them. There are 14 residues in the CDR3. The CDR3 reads CASSTTGTSGELFF. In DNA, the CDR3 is TGTGCCAGTAGTACAACGGGTACCTCCGGGGAGCTGTTTTTT.

CDR3 in DNA: TGTGCCAGCAGTCTAGCGGGGGGGCCTCCAGATACGCAGTATTTT. Translation gives CASSLAGGPPDTQYF. The chain combines TRBV7-2 with TRBJ2-3; 12 bases match TRBD2. V shed 6 bases, J shed 4 bases, and the junction held 5 bases outside the gene matches. Looked up from germline, CDR1 is SGHTA and CDR2 is FQGNSA. This CDR3 is built from 15 residues.

The CDR3 region is CASSRTPGSQETQYF. The DNA for the CDR3 is TGCGCCAGCAGCCGTACTCCGGGGAGCCAAGAGACCCAGTACTTC. The rearrangement uses TRBV5-1 and TRBJ2-5; D is perhaps TRBD2 (5 bases). The CDR3 has 15 amino acids. Trimming shortened V by 4 bases and J by 1 base, and 14 bases separated the two germline ends. Germline loops: CDR1 SGHRS, CDR2 YFSETQ.

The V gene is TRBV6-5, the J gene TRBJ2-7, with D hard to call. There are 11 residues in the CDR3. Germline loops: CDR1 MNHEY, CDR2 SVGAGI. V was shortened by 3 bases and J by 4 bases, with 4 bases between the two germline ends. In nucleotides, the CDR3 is TGTGCCAGCAGTTATGCGTACGAGCAGTACTTC. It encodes CASSYAYEQYF.

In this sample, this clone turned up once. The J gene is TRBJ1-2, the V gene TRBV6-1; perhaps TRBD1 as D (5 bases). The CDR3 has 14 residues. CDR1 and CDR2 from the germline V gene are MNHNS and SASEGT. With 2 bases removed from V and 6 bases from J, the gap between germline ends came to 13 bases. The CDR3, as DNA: TGTGCCAGCAGTGAATACTCAGGGTTTGATGGCTACACCTTC. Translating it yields CASSEYSGFDGYTF.

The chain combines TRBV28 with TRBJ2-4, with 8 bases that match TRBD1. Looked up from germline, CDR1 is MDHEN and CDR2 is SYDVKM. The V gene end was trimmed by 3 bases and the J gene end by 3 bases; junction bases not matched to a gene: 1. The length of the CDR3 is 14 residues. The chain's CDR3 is CASSLDRVKNIQYF. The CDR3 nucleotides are TGTGCCAGCAGTTTGGACAGGGTCAAAAACATTCAGTACTTC.

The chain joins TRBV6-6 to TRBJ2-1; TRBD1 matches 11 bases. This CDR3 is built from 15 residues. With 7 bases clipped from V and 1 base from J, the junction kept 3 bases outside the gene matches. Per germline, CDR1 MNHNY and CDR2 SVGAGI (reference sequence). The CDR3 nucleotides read TGTGCCAGCATCGGGACAGGGGGATCCTACAATGAGCAGTTCTTC. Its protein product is CASIGTGGSYNEQFF.

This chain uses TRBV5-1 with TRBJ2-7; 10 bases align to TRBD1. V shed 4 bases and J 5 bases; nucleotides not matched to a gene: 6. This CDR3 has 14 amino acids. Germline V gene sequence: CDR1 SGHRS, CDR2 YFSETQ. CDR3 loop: CASSPDRGHDEQYF. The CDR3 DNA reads TGCGCCAGCAGCCCCGACAGGGGGCACGACGAGCAGTACTTC.

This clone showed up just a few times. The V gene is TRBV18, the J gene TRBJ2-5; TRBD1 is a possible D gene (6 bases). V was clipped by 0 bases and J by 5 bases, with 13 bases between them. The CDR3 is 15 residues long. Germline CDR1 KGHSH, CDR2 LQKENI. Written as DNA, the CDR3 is TGTGCCAGCTCACCACCCTCCAGGGGCCAGGAGACCCAGTACTTC. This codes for CASSPPSRGQETQYF.

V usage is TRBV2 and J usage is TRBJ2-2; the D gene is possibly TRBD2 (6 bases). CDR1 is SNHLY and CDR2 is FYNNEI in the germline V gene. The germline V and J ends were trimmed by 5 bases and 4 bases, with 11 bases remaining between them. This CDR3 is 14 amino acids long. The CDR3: CASSFSGATGELFF. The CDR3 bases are TGTGCCAGCAGTTTTTCGGGAGCCACCGGGGAGCTGTTTTTT. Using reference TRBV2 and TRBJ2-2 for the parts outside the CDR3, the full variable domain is EPEVTQTPSHQVTQMGQEVILRCVPISNHLYFYWYRQILGQKVEFLVSFYNNEISEKSEIFDDQFSVERPDGSNFTLKIRSTKLEDSAMYFCASSFSGATGELFFGEGSRLTVL.

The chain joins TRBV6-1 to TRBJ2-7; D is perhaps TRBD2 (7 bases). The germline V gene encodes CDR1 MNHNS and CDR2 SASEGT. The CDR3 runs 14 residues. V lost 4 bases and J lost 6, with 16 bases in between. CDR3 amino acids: CASSVRWGGLEQYF. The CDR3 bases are TGTGCCAGCAGTGTAAGGTGGGGGGGCCTCGAGCAGTACTTC.

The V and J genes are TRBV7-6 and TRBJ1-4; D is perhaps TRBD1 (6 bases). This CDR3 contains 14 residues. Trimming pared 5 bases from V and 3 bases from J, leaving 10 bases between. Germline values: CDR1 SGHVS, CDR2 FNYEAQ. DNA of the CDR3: TGTGCCAGCAGCCTCAGGGGACCTAATGAAAAACTGTTTTTT. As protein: CASSLRGPNEKLFF.

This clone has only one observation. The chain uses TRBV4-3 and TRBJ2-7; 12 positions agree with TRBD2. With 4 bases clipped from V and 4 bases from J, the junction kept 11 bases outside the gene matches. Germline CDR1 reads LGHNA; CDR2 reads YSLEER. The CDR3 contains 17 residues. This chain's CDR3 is CASSLRHRTSGIYEQYF. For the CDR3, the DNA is TGCGCCAGCAGCCTCAGGCATCGGACTAGCGGGATTTACGAGCAGTACTTC.

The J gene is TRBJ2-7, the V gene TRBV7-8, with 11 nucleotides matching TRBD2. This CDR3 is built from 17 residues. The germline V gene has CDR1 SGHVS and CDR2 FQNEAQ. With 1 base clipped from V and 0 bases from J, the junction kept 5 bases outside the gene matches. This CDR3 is CASSLGSGGASSYEQYF. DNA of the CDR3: TGTGCCAGCAGCTTAGGTAGCGGGGGGGCGAGCTCCTACGAGCAGTACTTC.

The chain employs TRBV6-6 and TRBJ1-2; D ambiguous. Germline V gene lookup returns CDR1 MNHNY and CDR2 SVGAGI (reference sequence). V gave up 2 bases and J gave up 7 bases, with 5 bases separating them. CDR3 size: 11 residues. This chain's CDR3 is CASSYPSGYTF. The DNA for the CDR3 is TGTGCCAGCAGTTACCCCAGTGGCTACACCTTC.

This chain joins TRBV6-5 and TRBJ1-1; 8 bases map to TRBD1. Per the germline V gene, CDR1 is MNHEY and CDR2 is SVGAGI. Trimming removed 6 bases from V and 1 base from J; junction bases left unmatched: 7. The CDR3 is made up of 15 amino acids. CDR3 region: CASRPMGTGNTEAFF. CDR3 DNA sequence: TGTGCCAGCAGACCCATGGGGACAGGGAACACTGAAGCTTTCTTT.

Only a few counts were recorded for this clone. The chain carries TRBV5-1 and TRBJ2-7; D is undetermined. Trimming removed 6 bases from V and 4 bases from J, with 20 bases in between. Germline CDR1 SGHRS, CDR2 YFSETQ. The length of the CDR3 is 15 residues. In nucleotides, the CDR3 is TGCGCCAGCATCTTCGAGCAGAAGGCGGCATACGAGCAGTACTTC. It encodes CASIFEQKAAYEQYF.

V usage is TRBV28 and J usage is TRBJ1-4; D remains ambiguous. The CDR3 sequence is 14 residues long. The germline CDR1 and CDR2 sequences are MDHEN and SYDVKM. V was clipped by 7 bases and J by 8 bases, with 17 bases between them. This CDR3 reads CASITPGLGEKLFF. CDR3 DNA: TGTGCCAGCATTACCCCGGGGTTGGGAGAAAAACTGTTTTTT. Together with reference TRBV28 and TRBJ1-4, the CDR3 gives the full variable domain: DVKVTQSSRYLVKRTGEKVFLECVQDMDHENMFWYRQDPGLGLRLIYFSYDVKMKEKGDIPEGYSVSREKKERFSLILESASTNQTSMYLCASITPGLGEKLFFGSGTQLSVL.

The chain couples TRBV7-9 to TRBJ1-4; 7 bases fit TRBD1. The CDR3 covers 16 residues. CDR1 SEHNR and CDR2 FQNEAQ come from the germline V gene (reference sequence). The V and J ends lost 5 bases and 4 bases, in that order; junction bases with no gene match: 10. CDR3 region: CASSTRSGTDNEKLFF. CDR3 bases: TGTGCCAGCAGCACTCGCTCCGGGACAGATAATGAAAAACTGTTTTTT.

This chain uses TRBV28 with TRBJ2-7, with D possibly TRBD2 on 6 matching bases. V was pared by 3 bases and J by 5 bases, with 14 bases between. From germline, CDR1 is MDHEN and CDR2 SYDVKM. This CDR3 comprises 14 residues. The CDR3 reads CASSLGGNRNEQYF. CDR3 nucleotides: TGTGCCAGCAGTTTGGGGGGAAATAGGAACGAGCAGTACTTC.

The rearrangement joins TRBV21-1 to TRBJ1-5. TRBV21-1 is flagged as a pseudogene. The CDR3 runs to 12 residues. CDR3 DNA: TGTGCCAGCAGGCGGGCCCGGCAGCCCCAGCATTTT. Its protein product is CASRRARQPQHF.

This chain's CDR3 is CASSQGTRTGGVETQYF. The CDR3, as DNA: TGCGCCAGCAGCCAAGGGACCAGGACGGGAGGGGTAGAGACCCAGTACTTC. The genes are TRBV4-1 and TRBJ2-5; 8 positions agree with TRBD2. V lost 1 base to trimming and J lost 4 bases; unmatched junction nucleotides: 11. The length of the CDR3 is 17 residues. From germline, CDR1 is MGHRA and CDR2 YSYEKL.

This CDR3 reads CASSFGDSGANVLTF. The CDR3 DNA reads TGTGCCAGCAGCTTCGGGGACTCTGGGGCCAACGTCCTGACTTTC. The chain is built from TRBV5-8 and TRBJ2-6, with D possibly TRBD2 on 5 matching bases. Germline V gene data show CDR1 as SGHTS and CDR2 as YDEGEE. Trimming pared 2 bases from V and 0 bases from J, leaving 6 bases between. The CDR3 covers 15 residues.

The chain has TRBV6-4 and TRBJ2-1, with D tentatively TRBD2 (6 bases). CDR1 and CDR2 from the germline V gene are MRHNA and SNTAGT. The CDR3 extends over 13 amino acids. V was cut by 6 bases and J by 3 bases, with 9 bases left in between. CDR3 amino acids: CASSRDFYNEQFF. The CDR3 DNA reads TGTGCCAGCAGCCGGGACTTCTACAATGAGCAGTTCTTC.

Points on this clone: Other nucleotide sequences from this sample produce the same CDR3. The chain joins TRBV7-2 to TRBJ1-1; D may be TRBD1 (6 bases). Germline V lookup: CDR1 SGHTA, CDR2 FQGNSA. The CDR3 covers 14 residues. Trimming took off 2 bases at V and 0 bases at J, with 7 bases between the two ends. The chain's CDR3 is CASSLQGLNTEAFF. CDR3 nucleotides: TGTGCCAGCAGCTTACAGGGGCTGAACACTGAAGCTTTCTTT.

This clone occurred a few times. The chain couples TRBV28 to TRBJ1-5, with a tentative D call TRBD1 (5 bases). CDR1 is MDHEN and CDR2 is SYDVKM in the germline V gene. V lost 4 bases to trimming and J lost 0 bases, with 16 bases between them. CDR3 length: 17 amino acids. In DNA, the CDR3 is TGTGCCAGCAGTTCCCTGGGGGGTCTGGGTAGCAATCAGCCCCAGCATTTT. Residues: CASSSLGGLGSNQPQHF.